This section outlines one TCR beta chain sequence together with its context. The data belong to a study of blood T cells in healthy people across ages. This CDR3 has 12 amino acids. The germline CDR1 and CDR2 sequences are MDHEN and SYDVKM. V was clipped by 3 bases and J by 7 bases, with 10 bases between them. With a J-beta primer mix and a sample-barcoded 5' primer, a second PCR ran about 7 to 12 cycles. TCRdb re-analysed the 5' RACE reads in MiXCR, keeping a single row per CDR3 protein. The data contain about 750,000 distinct CDR3 sequences, less than 70% of them singletons. Sequences were obtained from blood. The gene calls are TRBV28 and TRBJ2-7; D is unresolved. The receptor's source is a man older than 75 in good health. As DNA, the CDR3 is TGTGCCAGCAGTTTCCCTCCTGGTGAGCAGTACTTC. It encodes CASSFPPGEQYF.